This T cell receptor beta chain was sequenced during a study of T cells in Graves' hyperthyroidism and ophthalmopathy. The CDR3 regions of TCR beta were amplified from RNA transcripts. When the TCR CDR3 underwent first-round RT-PCR, the HTBI primer set was used. In TCRdb, the multiplex PCR reads were re-called with MiXCR into one record per CDR3 protein. The sample contains approximately 610,000 distinct CDR3 sequences, approximately 14% of which appear only once. With 6 bases clipped from V and 3 bases from J, the junction kept 3 bases outside the gene matches. The germline V gene has CDR1 MNHNS and CDR2 SASEGT. This CDR3 is 14 amino acids long. The study based diagnoses on clinical symptoms, serum thyroxine and TRAb, thyroid ultrasound and orbital computed tomography. This clonotype has at least ten counts. The antigen remains undetermined. General study findings and limits: In simple terms, a model built on 13 V-J features told ophthalmopathy apart from stable hyperthyroidism.

The chain couples TRBV6-1 to TRBJ1-2; 11 nucleotides agree with TRBD1. Material for sequencing was blood. The receptor was derived from a woman aged 40 to 50 with Graves' ophthalmopathy. CDR3 in amino acids: CASRDRGLDYGYTF. The CDR3 DNA reads TGTGCCAGCAGGGACAGGGGGCTGGACTATGGCTACACCTTC.